This TCR beta chain was identified in a study of CD8 T cells in ankylosing spondylitis. Overall study results and limits: Past research had described some motif variants in reactive arthritis synovial fluid and blood. Disease-linked clones reportedly showed significant enrichment in matched ankylosing spondylitis synovial fluid. There was a TCR beta motif, made of several highly homologous variants, that appeared characteristic of ankylosing spondylitis blood.

This clonotype was detected only a few times. Its antigen is as yet unknown. The CDR3 is 17 amino acids. Trimming removed 2 bases from V and 2 bases from J; junction bases left unmatched: 11. Per germline, CDR1 MNHEY and CDR2 SVGAGI. With molecular barcodes, quantitative 5'-RACE was used to make the TCR beta libraries. TCRdb called the 5' RACE reads again in MiXCR, with one record for every CDR3 protein. The table shows 100,000 to 150,000 distinct CDR3 sequences, with approximately 9.7% occurring only once. This sequence joins TRBV6-5 and TRBJ2-7; TRBD2 matches at 8 bases. The sequencing input was blood, either unsorted or a sorted T cell fraction (not recorded which). The TCR originated in a male donor with ankylosing spondylitis or in good health (not recorded which). Written as DNA, the CDR3 is TGTGCCAGCAGTTACCAAAGCGGGAGCTTCTATCCCTACGAGCAGTACTTC. Amino acids: CASSYQSGSFYPYEQYF.